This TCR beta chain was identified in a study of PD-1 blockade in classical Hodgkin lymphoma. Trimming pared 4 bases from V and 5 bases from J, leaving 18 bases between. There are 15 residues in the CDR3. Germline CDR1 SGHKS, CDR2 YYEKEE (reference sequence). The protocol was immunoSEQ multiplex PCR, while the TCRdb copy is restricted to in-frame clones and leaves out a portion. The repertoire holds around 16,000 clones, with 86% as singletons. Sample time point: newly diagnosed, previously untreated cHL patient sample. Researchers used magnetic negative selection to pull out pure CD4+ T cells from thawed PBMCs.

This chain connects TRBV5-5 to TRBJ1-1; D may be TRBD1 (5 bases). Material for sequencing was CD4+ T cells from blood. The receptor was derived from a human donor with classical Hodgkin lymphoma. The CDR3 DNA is TGTGCCAGCAGCCAGGACACGGGCAGGGTTACTGAAGCTTTCTTT. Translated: CASSQDTGRVTEAFF.